This T cell receptor (beta chain) came from a study of post-analysis software for immune sequencing data. Study-wide points: Comparison with controls showed significantly lower normalized Chao1 diversity in multiple sclerosis patients. About five TRBV segments occurring more often in patients than controls included TRBV5-6, TRBV5-1 and TRBV20-1.

In regard to this clonotype: Its target is unknown.

Germline V gives CDR1 SGHTA, CDR2 FQGTGA. Trimming took off 5 bases at V and 5 bases at J, with 11 bases between the two ends. The CDR3 totals 13 residues. Unique molecular identifiers tagged the TCR beta cDNA libraries. The source material, about 0.9 to 10 million T cells, gave rise to roughly 0.5 million cDNA molecules. Using its own MiXCR run on the PCR reads, TCRdb lists one record per CDR3 protein. The sample carries fewer than 900,000 distinct CDR3 sequences, around 42% recorded once. Sequencing was performed on blood. This receptor was identified in a girl aged 10-17 years with multiple sclerosis. The J gene is TRBJ2-3, the V gene TRBV7-3; D ambiguous. For the CDR3, the DNA is TGTGCCAGCAGCAGAGATTTGATAGATACGCAGTATTTT. It is translated as CASSRDLIDTQYF.